The clone carrying this TCR beta chain was detected many times. Time point of the sample: patch test 3, about 24 weeks after DPC sensitization. Treatment specified: therapeutic diphenylcyclopropenone sensitization with weekly scalp DPC. The study extracted total RNA from unfractionated whole blood. This sample was taken from a study of human T cells and chemical hapten exposure. In the study overall: Slight differences in pooled library volume were the main source of varying TCR yields across samples.

The library put unique molecular identifiers onto individual cDNA molecules. Using its own MiXCR run on the RACE reads, TCRdb lists one record per CDR3 protein. This sample has 30,000 to 40,000 distinct CDR3 sequences; roughly 12% occur once, and the top ten carry roughly 2.1%. The CDR3 spans 15 residues. Germline CDR1 and CDR2: SGHRS and YFSETQ. Trimming shortened V by 0 bases and J by 0 bases, and 10 bases separated the two germline ends. The genes are TRBV5-1 and TRBJ2-7; D gene uncertain. This sequence was found in a woman between 40 and 55 years old with alopecia areata. Some clones in this sample may be carry-over from other donors' samples. Source: whole blood, taken in connection with sensitization to the hapten diphenylcyclopropenone (DPC). The CDR3 region is CASSLDGMSSYEQYF. In DNA form, the CDR3 reads TGCGCCAGCAGCTTGGACGGCATGAGCTCCTACGAGCAGTACTTC.